The clone carrying this T cell receptor (beta chain) was counted ten times or more. Its target is unknown. From germline, CDR1 is MGHRA and CDR2 YSYEKL. The CDR3 is made up of 17 amino acids. V lost 0 bases and J 0 bases, leaving 11 bases between the germline ends. The source of the sample is a study of T cell repertoires in cytomegalovirus infection. Study-level information: Both a matching HLA type and CMV infection were indicated by public TCR beta signatures. Study observations and caveats: What dominated the ex vivo response were HLA-C-restricted CMV-specific TCR beta clonotypes. Carriage of CMV together with the relevant HLA was identifiable through cumulative public TCR beta family frequency.

MiXCR was run by TCRdb on the reads, yielding one entry per CDR3 protein. This table holds some 110,000 distinct CDR3 sequences, around 9.1% found once. The sequencing input was PBMCs, sequenced either directly or after in vitro stimulation (not recorded which). The receptor was isolated from a human donor in good health (CMV status not recorded). Some clones in this sample may be carry-over from other donors' samples. The V gene is TRBV4-1, the J gene TRBJ2-2; D gene uncertain. In nucleotides, the CDR3 is TGCGCCAGCAGCCAAGATTTAGGGAAAGCGAACACCGGGGAGCTGTTTTTT. Its protein product is CASSQDLGKANTGELFF.